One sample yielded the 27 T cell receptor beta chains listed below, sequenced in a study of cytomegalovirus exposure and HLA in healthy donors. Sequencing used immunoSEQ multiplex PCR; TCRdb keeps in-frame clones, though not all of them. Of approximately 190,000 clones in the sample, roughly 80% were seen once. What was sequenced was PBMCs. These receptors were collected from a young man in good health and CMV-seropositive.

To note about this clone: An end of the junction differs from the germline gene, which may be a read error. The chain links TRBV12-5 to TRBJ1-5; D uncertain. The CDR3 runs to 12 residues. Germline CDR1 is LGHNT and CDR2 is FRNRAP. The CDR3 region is CASGLWAGPLHF. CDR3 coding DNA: TGTGCTAGTGGTTTGTGGGCAGGCCCCCTGCATTTT.

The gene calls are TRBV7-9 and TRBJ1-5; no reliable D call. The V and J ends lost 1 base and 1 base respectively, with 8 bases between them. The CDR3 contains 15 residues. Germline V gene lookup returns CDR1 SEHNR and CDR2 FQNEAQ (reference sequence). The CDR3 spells CASSLGVMSNQPQHF. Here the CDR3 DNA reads TGTGCCAGCAGCTTAGGTGTCATGAGCAATCAGCCCCAGCATTTT.

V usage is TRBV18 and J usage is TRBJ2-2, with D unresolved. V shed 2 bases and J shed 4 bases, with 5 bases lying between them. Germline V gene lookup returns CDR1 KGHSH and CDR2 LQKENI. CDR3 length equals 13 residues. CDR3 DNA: TGTGCCAGCTCACCATCGGTCACCGGGGAGCTGTTTTTT. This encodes CASSPSVTGELFF.

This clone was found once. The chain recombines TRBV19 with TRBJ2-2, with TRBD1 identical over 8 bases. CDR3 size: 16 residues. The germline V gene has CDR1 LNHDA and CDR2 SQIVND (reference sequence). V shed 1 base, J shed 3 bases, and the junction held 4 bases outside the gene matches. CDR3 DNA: TGTGCCAGTAGTATAGGACAGGGGACCTACACCGGGGAGCTGTTTTTT. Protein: CASSIGQGTYTGELFF.

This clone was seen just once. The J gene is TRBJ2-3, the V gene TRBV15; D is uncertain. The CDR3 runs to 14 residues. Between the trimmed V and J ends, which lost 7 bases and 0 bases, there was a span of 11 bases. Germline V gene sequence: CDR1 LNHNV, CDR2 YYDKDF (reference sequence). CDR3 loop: CATKNRASTDTQYF. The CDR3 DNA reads TGTGCCACCAAGAATCGCGCAAGCACAGATACGCAGTATTTT.

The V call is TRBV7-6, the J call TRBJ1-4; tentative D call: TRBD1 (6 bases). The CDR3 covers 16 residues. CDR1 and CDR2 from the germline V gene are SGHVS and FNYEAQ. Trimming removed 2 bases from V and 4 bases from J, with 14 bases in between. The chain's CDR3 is CASSLFWGQNNEKLFF. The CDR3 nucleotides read TGTGCCAGCAGCTTATTTTGGGGGCAGAATAATGAAAAACTGTTTTTT.

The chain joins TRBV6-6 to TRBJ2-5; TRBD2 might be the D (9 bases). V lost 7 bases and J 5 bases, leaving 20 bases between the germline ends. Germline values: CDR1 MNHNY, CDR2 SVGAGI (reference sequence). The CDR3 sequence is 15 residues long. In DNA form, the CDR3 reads TGTGCCAGCACCAGGGGGCGGGAGGGAGGGGAGACCCAGTACTTC. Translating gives CASTRGREGGETQYF.

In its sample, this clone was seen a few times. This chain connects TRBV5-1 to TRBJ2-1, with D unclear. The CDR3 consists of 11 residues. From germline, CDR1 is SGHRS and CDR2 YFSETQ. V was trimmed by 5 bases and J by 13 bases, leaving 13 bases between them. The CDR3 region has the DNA TGCGCCAGCAGGTCGGGTATCAGCCAGTTCTTC. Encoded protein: CASRSGISQFF.

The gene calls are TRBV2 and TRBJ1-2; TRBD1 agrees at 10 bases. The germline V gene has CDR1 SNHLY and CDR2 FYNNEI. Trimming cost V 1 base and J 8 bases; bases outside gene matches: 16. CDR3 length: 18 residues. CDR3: CASSEDAMGQGLGEGYTF. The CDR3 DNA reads TGTGCCAGCAGTGAAGACGCTATGGGACAGGGGTTGGGTGAGGGCTACACCTTC.

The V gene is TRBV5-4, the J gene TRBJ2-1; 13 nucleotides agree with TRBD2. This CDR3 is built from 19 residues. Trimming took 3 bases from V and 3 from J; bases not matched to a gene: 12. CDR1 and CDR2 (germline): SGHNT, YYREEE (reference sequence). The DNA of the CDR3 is TGTGCCAGCAGCTCGGGGACTAGCGGGACCCAACTCTTCTACAATGAGCAGTTCTTC. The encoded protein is CASSSGTSGTQLFYNEQFF.

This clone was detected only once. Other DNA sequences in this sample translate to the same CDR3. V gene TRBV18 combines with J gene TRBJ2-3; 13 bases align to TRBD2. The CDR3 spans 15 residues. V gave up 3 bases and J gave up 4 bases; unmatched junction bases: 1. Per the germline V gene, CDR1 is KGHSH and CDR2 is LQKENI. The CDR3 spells CASSPGLAGADTQYF. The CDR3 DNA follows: TGTGCCAGCTCACCCGGACTAGCGGGAGCAGATACGCAGTATTTT.

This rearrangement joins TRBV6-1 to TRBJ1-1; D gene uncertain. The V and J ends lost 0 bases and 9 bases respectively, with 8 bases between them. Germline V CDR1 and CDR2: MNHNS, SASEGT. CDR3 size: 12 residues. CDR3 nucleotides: TGTGCCAGCAGTGAAGCGAACAACAAAGCTTTCTTT. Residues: CASSEANNKAFF.

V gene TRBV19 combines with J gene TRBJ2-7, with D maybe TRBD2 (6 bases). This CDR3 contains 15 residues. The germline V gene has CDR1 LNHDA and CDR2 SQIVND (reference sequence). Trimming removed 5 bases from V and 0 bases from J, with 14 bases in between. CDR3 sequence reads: CASSPFGGNSYEQYF. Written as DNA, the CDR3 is TGTGCCAGTAGTCCATTCGGGGGTAACTCCTACGAGCAGTACTTC.

In DNA form, the CDR3 reads TGTGCCAGCAGCCCAGGGGCTGAAGCTTTCTTT. Its translation: CASSPGAEAFF. The genes are TRBV7-9 and TRBJ1-1, with D tentatively TRBD1 (6 bases). Looked up from germline, CDR1 is SEHNR and CDR2 is FQNEAQ (reference sequence). This CDR3 is built from 11 residues. Trimming pared 5 bases from V and 6 bases from J, leaving 7 bases between.

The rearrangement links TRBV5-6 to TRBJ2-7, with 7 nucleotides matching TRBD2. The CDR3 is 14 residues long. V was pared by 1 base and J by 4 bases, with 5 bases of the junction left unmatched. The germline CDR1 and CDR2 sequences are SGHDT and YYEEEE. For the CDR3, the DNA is TGTGCCAGCAGCTTGAGGCAGGGAGGGTACGAGCAGTACTTC. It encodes CASSLRQGGYEQYF. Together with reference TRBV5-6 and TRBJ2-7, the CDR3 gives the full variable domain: DAGVTQSPTHLIKTRGQQVTLRCSPKSGHDTVSWYQQALGQGPQFIFQYYEEEERQRGNFPDRFSGHQFPNYSSELNVNALLLGDSALYLCASSLRQGGYEQYFGPGTRLTVT.

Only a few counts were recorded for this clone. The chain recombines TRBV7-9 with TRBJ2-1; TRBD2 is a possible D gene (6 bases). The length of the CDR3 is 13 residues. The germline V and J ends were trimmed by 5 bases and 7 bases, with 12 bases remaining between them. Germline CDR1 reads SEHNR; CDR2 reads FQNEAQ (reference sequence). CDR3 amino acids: CASSLTSYNEQFF. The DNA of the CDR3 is TGTGCCAGCAGCCTCACTAGCTATAATGAGCAGTTCTTC.

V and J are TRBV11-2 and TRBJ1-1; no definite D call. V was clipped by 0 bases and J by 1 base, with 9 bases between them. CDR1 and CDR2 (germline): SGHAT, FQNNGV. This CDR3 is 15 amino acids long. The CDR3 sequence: CASSLDRAENTEAFF. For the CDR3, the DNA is TGTGCCAGCAGCTTAGATCGTGCAGAGAACACTGAAGCTTTCTTT.

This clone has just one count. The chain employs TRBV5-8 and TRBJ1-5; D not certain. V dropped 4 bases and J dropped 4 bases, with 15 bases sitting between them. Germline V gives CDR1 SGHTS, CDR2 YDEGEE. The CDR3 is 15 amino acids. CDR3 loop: CASSQEEGANQPQHF. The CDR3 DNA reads TGTGCCAGCAGCCAGGAAGAGGGAGCGAATCAGCCCCAGCATTTT. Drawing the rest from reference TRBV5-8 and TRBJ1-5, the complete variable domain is EAGVTQSPTHLIKTRGQQATLRCSPISGHTSVYWYQQALGLGLQFLLWYDEGEERNRGNFPPRFSGRQFPNYSSELNVNALELEDSALYLCASSQEEGANQPQHFGDGTRLSIL.

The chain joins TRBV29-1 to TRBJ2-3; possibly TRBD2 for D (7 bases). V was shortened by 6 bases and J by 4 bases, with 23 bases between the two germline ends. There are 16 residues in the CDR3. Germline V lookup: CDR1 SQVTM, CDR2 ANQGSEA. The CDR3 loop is CSVLAGGREWADTQYF. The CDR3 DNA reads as TGCAGCGTCCTCGCCGGGGGGCGGGAGTGGGCAGATACGCAGTATTTT.

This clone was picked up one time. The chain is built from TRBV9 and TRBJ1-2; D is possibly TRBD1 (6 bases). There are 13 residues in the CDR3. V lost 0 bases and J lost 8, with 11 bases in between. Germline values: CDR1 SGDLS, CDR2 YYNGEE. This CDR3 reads CASSVEQGQGYTF. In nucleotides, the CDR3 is TGTGCCAGCAGCGTAGAACAGGGTCAAGGCTACACCTTC.

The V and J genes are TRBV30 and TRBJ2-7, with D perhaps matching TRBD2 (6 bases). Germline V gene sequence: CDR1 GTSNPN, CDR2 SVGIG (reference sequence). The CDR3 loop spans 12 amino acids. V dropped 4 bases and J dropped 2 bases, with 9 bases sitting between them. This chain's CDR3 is CAWTTSPYEQYF. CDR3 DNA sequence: TGTGCCTGGACTACTAGCCCCTACGAGCAGTACTTC.

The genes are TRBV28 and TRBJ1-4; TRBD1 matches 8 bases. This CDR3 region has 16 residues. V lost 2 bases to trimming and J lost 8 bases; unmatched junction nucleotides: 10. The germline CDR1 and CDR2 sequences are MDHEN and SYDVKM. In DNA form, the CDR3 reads TGTGCCAGCAGTTTACTCCGCGGACAGGGTCGGGAAAAACTGTTTTTT. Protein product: CASSLLRGQGREKLFF. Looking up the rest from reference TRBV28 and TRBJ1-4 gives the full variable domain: DVKVTQSSRYLVKRTGEKVFLECVQDMDHENMFWYRQDPGLGLRLIYFSYDVKMKEKGDIPEGYSVSREKKERFSLILESASTNQTSMYLCASSLLRGQGREKLFFGSGTQLSVL.

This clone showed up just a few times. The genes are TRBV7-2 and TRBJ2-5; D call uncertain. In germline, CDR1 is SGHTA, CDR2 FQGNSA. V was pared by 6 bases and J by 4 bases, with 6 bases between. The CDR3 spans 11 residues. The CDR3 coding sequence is TGTGCCAGCAGTAATAGAGAGACCCAGTACTTC. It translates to CASSNRETQYF.

CDR3 residues: CASSGLAGDDEQYF. The CDR3 DNA reads as TGTGCCAGCAGTGGACTAGCGGGAGACGACGAGCAGTACTTC. This rearrangement joins TRBV6-1 to TRBJ2-7; 12 bases map to TRBD2. The length of the CDR3 is 14 residues. Germline V gene sequence: CDR1 MNHNS, CDR2 SASEGT. V was clipped by 4 bases and J by 5 bases; unmatched bases: 3.

CDR3 coding DNA: TGTGCCAGCAGCGTGCGGGAGAAGGGCTACGAGCAGTACTTC. Its translation: CASSVREKGYEQYF. The chain links TRBV9 to TRBJ2-7; 7 nucleotides match TRBD2. After removal of 2 bases from V and 3 bases from J, the junction contained 5 bases not matched to a gene. The CDR3 extends over 14 amino acids. Germline V CDR1 and CDR2: SGDLS, YYNGEE.

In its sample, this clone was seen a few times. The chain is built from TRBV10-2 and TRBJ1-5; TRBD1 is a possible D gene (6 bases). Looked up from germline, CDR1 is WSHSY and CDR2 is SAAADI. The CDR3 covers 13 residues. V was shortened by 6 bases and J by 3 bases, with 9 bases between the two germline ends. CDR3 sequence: CASSGQYNQPQHF. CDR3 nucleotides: TGCGCCAGCAGCGGACAGTACAATCAGCCCCAGCATTTT.

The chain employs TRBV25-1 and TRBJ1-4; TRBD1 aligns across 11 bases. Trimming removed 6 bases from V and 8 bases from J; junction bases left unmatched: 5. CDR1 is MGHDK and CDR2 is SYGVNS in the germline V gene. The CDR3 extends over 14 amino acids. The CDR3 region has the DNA TGTGCCAGCAGGGGACAGGGGGGAGGCGAAAAACTGTTTTTT. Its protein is CASRGQGGGEKLFF. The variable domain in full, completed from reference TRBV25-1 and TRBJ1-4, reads EADIYQTPRYLVIGTGKKITLECSQTMGHDKMYWYQQDPGMELHLIHYSYGVNSTEKGDLSSESTVSRIRTEHFPLTLESARPSHTSQYLCASRGQGGGEKLFFGSGTQLSVL.